A single sample gave rise to the 12 T cell receptor beta chains below, sequenced in a study of CD8+ T cells in alopecia areata. This sample's treatment: oral pan-JAK inhibitor, 5-10 mg twice daily. RNA extraction and reverse transcription yielded cDNA as sequencing template. Generated by immunoSEQ multiplex PCR, the TCRdb table keeps only in-frame clones and is missing some. The table shows approximately 180,000 clones, with 58% occurring only once. Sequences were derived from CD4+ T cells sorted from blood, sampled at roughly week 55, from a patient treated with tofacitinib. All receptors come from a human donor with alopecia areata.

CDR3 nucleotide sequence: TGTGCCAGCAGGACGGACCTTAGCAATCAGCCCCAGCATTTT. Protein sequence: CASRTDLSNQPQHF. J is TRBJ1-5 and V is TRBV2; D not resolved. The CDR3 loop spans 14 amino acids. V was shortened by 6 bases and J by 0 bases, with 9 bases between the two germline ends. Germline lookup yields CDR1 SNHLY and CDR2 FYNNEI.

V and J are TRBV29-1 and TRBJ1-1; 7 bases align to TRBD1. V lost 6 bases to trimming and J lost 5 bases; unmatched junction nucleotides: 12. The CDR3 totals 14 residues. Germline lookup yields CDR1 SQVTM and CDR2 ANQGSEA. The CDR3: CSVTYDRVNTEAFF. DNA of the CDR3: TGCAGCGTCACCTATGACAGGGTAAATACTGAAGCTTTCTTT.

The chain is built from TRBV7-9 and TRBJ2-4; 9 bases line up with TRBD1. V gave up 5 bases and J gave up 6 bases; unmatched junction bases: 2. CDR1 and CDR2 (germline): SEHNR, FQNEAQ (reference sequence). The CDR3 spans 13 residues. The CDR3 spells CASSPQGANIQYF. CDR3 in DNA: TGTGCCAGCAGCCCACAGGGGGCAAACATTCAGTACTTC.

V usage is TRBV2 and J usage is TRBJ2-5; no reliable D call. Germline assignment: CDR1 SNHLY and CDR2 FYNNEI. There are 13 residues in the CDR3. V was pared by 7 bases and J by 1 base, with 10 bases between. In DNA form, the CDR3 reads TGTGCCAGCAAGGGCGATCTCCAAGAGACCCAGTACTTC. Its translation is CASKGDLQETQYF.

This clone was recorded once. The V gene is TRBV9, the J gene TRBJ1-6; no clear D. The CDR3 covers 13 residues. Trimming left V 5 bases short and J 2 bases short, with 5 bases between. Germline loops: CDR1 SGDLS, CDR2 YYNGEE. The CDR3 coding sequence is TGTGCCAGCAGTCCTACCTATAATTCACCCCTCCACTTT. Its protein product is CASSPTYNSPLHF.

V is TRBV30 and J is TRBJ2-2; 12 bases match TRBD2. Germline CDR1 and CDR2: GTSNPN and SVGIG (reference sequence). CDR3 length: 15 amino acids. V lost 2 bases to trimming and J lost 4 bases; unmatched junction nucleotides: 2. In nucleotides, the CDR3 is TGTGCCTGGAGTTGGGGACTAGCGGGCACCGGGGAGCTGTTTTTT. Amino acids: CAWSWGLAGTGELFF. Filled out from reference TRBV30 and TRBJ2-2, the complete variable domain reads SQTIHQWPATLVQPVGSPLSLECTVEGTSNPNLYWYRQAAGRGLQLLFYSVGIGQISSEVPQNLSASRPQDRQFILSSKKLLLSDSGFYLCAWSWGLAGTGELFFGEGSRLTVL.

The chain is built from TRBV30 and TRBJ2-3; the D is unclear. Germline CDR1 is GTSNPN and CDR2 is SVGIG (reference sequence). The CDR3 consists of 13 residues. V gave up 2 bases and J gave up 0 bases, with 6 bases separating them. CDR3 amino acids: CAWSLTSTDTQYF. The CDR3, as DNA: TGTGCCTGGAGTCTTACCAGCACAGATACGCAGTATTTT.

The J gene is TRBJ1-1, the V gene TRBV29-1; D perhaps matches TRBD1 (5 bases). Germline V gives CDR1 SQVTM, CDR2 ANQGSEA. With 5 bases removed from V and 7 bases from J, the gap between germline ends came to 8 bases. The CDR3 spans 10 residues. The CDR3 loop is CSVQTVEAFF. Here the CDR3 DNA reads TGCAGCGTTCAGACAGTTGAAGCTTTCTTT.

This clone occurred a few times. J is TRBJ2-3 and V is TRBV25-1; D is possibly TRBD2 (6 bases). Deletions cut 4 bases from V and 5 bases from J, with 22 bases between. The germline CDR1 and CDR2 sequences are MGHDK and SYGVNS. The CDR3 loop spans 17 amino acids. The CDR3, as DNA: TGTGCCAGCAGTGCCCCGGGCGGGTACGTCGGGGGAGATACGCAGTATTTT. Protein product: CASSAPGGYVGGDTQYF.

The chain has TRBV7-9 and TRBJ2-2; D gene unclear. The germline gives CDR1 SEHNR, CDR2 FQNEAQ (reference sequence). The V end was cut by 10 bases, the J end by 6 bases, with 21 bases between. This CDR3 has 15 residues. The CDR3 nucleotides are TGTGCCACCATTTCGGGCCCACCCACCTCCGGGGAGCTGTTTTTT. This gives the protein CATISGPPTSGELFF.

The chain has TRBV6-5 and TRBJ2-5; 11 bases are a match to TRBD2. CDR1 and CDR2 from the germline V gene are MNHEY and SVGAGI. The CDR3 loop spans 13 amino acids. V lost 6 bases and J lost 7; bases outside the gene matches: 4. The CDR3 nucleotides read TGTGCCAGCAGGACTAGCGGGGCGGGGACCCAGTACTTC. Protein: CASRTSGAGTQYF.

This clone was detected a few times. The genes are TRBV6-6 and TRBJ1-2; D gene unclear. The CDR3 is 15 residues long. Germline V gene sequence: CDR1 MNHNY, CDR2 SVGAGI (reference sequence). Trimming took 5 bases from V and 1 from J, leaving 14 bases between them. CDR3 bases: TGTGCCAGCAGTCCTTCGGACGGTATTAACTATGGCTACACCTTC. Protein sequence: CASSPSDGINYGYTF.